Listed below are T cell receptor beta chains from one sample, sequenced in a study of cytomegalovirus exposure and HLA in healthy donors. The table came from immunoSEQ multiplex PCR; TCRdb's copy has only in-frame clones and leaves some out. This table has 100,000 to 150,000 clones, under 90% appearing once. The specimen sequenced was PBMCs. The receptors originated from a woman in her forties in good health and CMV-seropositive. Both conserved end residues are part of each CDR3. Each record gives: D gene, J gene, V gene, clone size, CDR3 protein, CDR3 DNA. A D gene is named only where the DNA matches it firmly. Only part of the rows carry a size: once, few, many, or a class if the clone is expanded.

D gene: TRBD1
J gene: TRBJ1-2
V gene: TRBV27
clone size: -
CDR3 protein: CASSPRQGGYGYTF
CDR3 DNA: TGTGCCAGCAGCCCCAGACAGGGAGGCTATGGCTACACCTTC

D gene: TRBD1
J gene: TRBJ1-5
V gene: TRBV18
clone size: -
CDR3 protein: CASSGTEDQPQHF
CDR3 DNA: TGTGCCAGCTCCGGGACAGAGGATCAGCCCCAGCATTTT

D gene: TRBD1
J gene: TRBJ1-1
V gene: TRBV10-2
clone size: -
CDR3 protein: CASTWTGTMNTEAFF
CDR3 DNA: TGCGCCAGCACGTGGACAGGGACTATGAACACTGAAGCTTTCTTT

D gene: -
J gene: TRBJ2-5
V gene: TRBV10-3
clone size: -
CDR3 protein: CAIGGLAQETQYF
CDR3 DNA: TGTGCCATCGGGGGACTGGCTCAAGAGACCCAGTACTTC

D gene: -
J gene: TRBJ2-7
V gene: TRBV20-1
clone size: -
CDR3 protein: CSKSAGYEQYF
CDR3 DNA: TGCAGTAAAAGCGCGGGATACGAGCAGTACTTC

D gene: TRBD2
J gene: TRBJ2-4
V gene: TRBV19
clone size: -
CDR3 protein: CASSTRLAGGLNIQYF
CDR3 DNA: TGTGCCAGTAGTACCCGACTAGCGGGAGGCTTAAACATTCAGTACTTC

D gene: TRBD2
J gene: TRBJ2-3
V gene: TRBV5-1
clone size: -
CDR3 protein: CASSALGAGGPNTQYF
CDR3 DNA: TGCGCCAGCAGCGCACTGGGGGCGGGAGGGCCGAATACGCAGTATTTT

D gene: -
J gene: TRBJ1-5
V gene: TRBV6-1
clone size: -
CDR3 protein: CASSEWKQGSHQPQHF
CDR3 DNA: TGTGCCAGCAGTGAATGGAAACAGGGATCTCATCAGCCCCAGCATTTT

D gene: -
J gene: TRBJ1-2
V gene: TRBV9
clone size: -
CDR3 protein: CASSLSGTNNYGYTF
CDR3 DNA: TGTGCCAGCAGCCTCTCAGGGACAAATAACTATGGCTACACCTTC

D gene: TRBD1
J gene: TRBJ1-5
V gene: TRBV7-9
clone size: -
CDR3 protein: CASSYGTGGINQPQHF
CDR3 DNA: TGTGCCAGCAGCTATGGGACAGGGGGAATCAATCAGCCCCAGCATTTT

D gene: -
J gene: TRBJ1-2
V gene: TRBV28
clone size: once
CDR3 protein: CASSLYGQPRGYTF
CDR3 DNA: TGTGCCAGCAGTTTGTATGGACAGCCGAGGGGCTACACCTTC

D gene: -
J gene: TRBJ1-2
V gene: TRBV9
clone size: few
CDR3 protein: CASSVAPGNYGYTF
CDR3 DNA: TGTGCCAGCAGCGTAGCACCGGGAAACTATGGCTACACCTTC

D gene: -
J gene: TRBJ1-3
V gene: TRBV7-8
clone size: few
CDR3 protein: CASSLGTSSGNTIYF
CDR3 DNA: TGTGCCAGCAGCTTAGGAACAAGCTCTGGAAACACCATATATTTT

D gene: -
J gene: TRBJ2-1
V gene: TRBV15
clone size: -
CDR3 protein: CATSRDRDTYNEQFF
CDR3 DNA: TGTGCCACCAGCAGAGATCGGGACACATACAATGAGCAGTTCTTC

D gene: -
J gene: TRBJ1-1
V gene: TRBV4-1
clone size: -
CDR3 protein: CASSQEAATNTEAFF
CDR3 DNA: TGCGCCAGCAGCCAAGAGGCGGCGACGAACACTGAAGCTTTCTTT

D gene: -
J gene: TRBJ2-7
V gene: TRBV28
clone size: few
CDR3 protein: CASSLWGSGSYEQYF
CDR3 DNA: TGTGCCAGCAGTTTATGGGGTAGCGGCTCCTACGAGCAGTACTTC

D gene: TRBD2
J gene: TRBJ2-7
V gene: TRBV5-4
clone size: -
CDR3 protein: CASSENSGSSYEQYF
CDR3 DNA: TGTGCCAGCAGCGAAAACAGCGGGAGCTCCTACGAGCAGTACTTC

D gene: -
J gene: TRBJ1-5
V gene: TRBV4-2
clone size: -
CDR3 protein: CASSQGSGMDQPQHF
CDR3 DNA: TGTGCCAGCAGCCAAGGTTCAGGGATGGATCAGCCCCAGCATTTT

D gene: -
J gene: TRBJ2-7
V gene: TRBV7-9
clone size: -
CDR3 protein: CASSPPGGTDYEQYF
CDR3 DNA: TGTGCCAGCAGTCCACCAGGCGGGACAGACTACGAGCAGTACTTC

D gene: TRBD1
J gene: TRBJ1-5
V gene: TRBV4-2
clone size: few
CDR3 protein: CASSLSGQGFLGGQPQHF
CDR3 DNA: TGTGCCAGCAGTCTCTCGGGACAGGGGTTCCTTGGCGGTCAGCCCCAGCATTTT

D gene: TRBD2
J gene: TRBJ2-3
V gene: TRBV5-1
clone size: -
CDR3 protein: CASSWEGYTQYF
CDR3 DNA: TGCGCCAGCAGCTGGGAGGGTTATACGCAGTATTTT

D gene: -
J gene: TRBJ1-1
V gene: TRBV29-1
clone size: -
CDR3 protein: CSASGAEAFF
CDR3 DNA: TGCAGCGCTTCAGGTGCTGAAGCTTTCTTT

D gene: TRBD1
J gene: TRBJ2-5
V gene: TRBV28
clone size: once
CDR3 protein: CASSITGDPVYQETQYF
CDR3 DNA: TGTGCCAGCAGCATAACAGGGGACCCAGTGTACCAAGAGACCCAGTACTTC

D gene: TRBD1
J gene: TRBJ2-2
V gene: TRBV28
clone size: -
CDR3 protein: CASIPAGTGSRELFF
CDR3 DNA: TGTGCCAGCATCCCGGCCGGGACAGGTAGCCGGGAGCTGTTTTTT

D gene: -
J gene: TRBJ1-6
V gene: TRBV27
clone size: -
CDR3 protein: CASGTGGNYNSPLHF
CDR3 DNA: TGTGCCAGTGGGACTGGAGGGAACTATAATTCACCCCTCCACTTT

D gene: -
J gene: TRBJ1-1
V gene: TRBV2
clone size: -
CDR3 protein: CASSDHRIEAFF
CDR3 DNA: TGTGCCAGCAGTGACCACAGGATTGAAGCTTTCTTT

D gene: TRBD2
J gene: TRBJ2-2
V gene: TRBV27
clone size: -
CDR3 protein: CASSLQLAGTGELFF
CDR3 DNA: TGTGCCAGCAGTTTACAGCTAGCGGGGACCGGGGAGCTGTTTTTT

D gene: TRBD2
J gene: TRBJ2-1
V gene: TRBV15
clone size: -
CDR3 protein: CATSSALAGSSYNEQFF
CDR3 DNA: TGTGCCACCAGCAGCGCTCTAGCGGGGAGCTCCTACAATGAGCAGTTCTTC

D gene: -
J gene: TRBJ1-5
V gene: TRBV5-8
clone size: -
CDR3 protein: CASSPVSGEPQHF
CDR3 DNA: TGTGCCAGCAGCCCGGTTTCTGGAGAGCCCCAGCATTTT

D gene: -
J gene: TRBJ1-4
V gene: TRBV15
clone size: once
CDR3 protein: CATSRGTGSLSGEKLFF
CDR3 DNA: TGTGCCACCAGCAGAGGAACAGGGTCCCTAAGCGGTGAAAAACTGTTTTTT

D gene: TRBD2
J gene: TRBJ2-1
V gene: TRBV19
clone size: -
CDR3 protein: CASSSAVAGVGLEQFF
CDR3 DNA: TGTGCCAGTAGTAGTGCGGTAGCGGGAGTGGGGTTGGAGCAGTTCTTC

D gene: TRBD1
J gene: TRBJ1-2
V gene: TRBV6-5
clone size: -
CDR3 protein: CASSLGQSYGYTF
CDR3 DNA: TGTGCCAGCAGCCTGGGACAGTCTTATGGCTACACCTTC

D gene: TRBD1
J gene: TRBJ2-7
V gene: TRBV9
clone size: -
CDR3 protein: CASSTRDRLNEQYF
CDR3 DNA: TGTGCCAGCAGCACCCGGGACAGGCTCAACGAGCAGTACTTC

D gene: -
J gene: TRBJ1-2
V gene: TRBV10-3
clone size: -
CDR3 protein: CAISEASYGYTF
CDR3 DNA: TGTGCCATCAGTGAGGCGTCCTATGGCTACACCTTC

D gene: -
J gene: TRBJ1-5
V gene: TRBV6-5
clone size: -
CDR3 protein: CASSQTTGNQPQHF
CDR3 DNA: TGTGCCAGCAGCCAGACAACGGGCAATCAGCCCCAGCATTTT

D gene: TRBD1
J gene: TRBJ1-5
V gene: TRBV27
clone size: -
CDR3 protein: CASSPWTGDQPQHF
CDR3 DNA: TGTGCCAGCAGTCCCTGGACAGGGGATCAGCCCCAGCATTTT

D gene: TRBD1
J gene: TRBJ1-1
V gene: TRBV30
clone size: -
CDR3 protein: CAGIVAGGNTEAFF
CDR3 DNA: TGTGCCGGAATTGTGGCAGGGGGGAACACTGAAGCTTTCTTT

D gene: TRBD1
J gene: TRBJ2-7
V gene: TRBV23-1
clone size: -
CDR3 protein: CASSQLVSGGSDYEQYF
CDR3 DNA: TGCGCCAGCAGTCAATTGGTTTCAGGGGGCTCCGACTACGAGCAGTACTTC

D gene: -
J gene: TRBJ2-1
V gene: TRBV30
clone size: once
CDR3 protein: CAWSSGISYNEQFF
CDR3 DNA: TGTGCCTGGAGTTCTGGCATATCCTACAATGAGCAGTTCTTC